Listed here are 32 T cell receptor beta chains from one sample, sequenced in a study of T and B cells in COVID-19 patients. Each TRB amplification used roughly 250-550 ng of genomic DNA from blood. BIOMED2 TRB-A/B primer pools were used in multiplex TRB PCR. TCRdb reanalysed the multiplex PCR reads using MiXCR and keeps one entry per CDR3 protein. The sample has 20,000 to 30,000 distinct CDR3 sequences, approximately 30% seen once; the top ten hold about 1.5%. Sequenced: blood. The receptors originated from a human donor who had recovered from COVID-19.

This clonotype is classed as medium-sized. V usage is TRBV29-1 and J usage is TRBJ2-7; TRBD1 agrees at 9 bases. This CDR3 has 14 amino acids. Losses at the gene ends were 3 bases for V and 3 bases for J; bases not matched to a gene: 6. Germline assignment: CDR1 SQVTM and CDR2 ANQGSEA. In DNA form, the CDR3 reads TGCAGCGTTGAGGAAGACAGGGGGATCTACGAGCAGTACTTC. This translates into CSVEEDRGIYEQYF.

This clonotype was seen only once. The rearrangement uses TRBV29-1 and TRBJ2-7, with 9 bases aligning to TRBD2. Per germline, CDR1 SQVTM and CDR2 ANQGSEA. The length of the CDR3 is 14 residues. Unmatched junction bases numbered 10, after V lost 7 bases and J lost 3 bases. CDR3 nucleotides: TGCAGCGCCCAGGGGCCTAGCGGGAACTACGAGCAGTACTTC. This translates into CSAQGPSGNYEQYF.

This clonotype has just a few counts. The chain recombines TRBV5-5 with TRBJ1-3, with a weak D call TRBD1 (5 bases). Looked up from germline, CDR1 is SGHKS and CDR2 is YYEKEE (reference sequence). CDR3 length: 16 amino acids. V lost 0 bases and J 2 bases, leaving 12 bases between the germline ends. The CDR3 DNA reads TGTGCCAGCAGCTTGGTCGGGGGAGGGCCTGGAAACACCATATATTTT. Protein: CASSLVGGGPGNTIYF.

This chain's CDR3 is CASTRDRDTEAFF. CDR3 bases: TGTGCCAGTACCAGAGACAGGGACACTGAAGCTTTCTTT. This chain joins TRBV19 and TRBJ1-1, with TRBD1 matching 7 bases. The V and J ends lost 7 bases and 3 bases, in that order; junction bases with no gene match: 5. The CDR3 is 13 amino acids. The germline V gene encodes CDR1 LNHDA and CDR2 SQIVND (reference sequence).

The rearrangement uses TRBV19 and TRBJ2-1; TRBD1 might be the D (5 bases). This CDR3 contains 15 residues. CDR1 and CDR2 from the germline V gene are LNHDA and SQIVND (reference sequence). Trimming removed 7 bases at V and 9 bases at J, with 22 bases between. This chain's CDR3 is CASNAPSQGIGEQFF. The DNA of the CDR3 is TGTGCCAGTAACGCCCCTAGTCAGGGTATTGGTGAGCAGTTCTTC. Drawing the rest from reference TRBV19 and TRBJ2-1, the complete variable domain is DGGITQSPKYLFRKEGQNVTLSCEQNLNHDAMYWYRQDPGQGLRLIYYSQIVNDFQKGDIAEGYSVSREKKESFPLTVTSAQKNPTAFYLCASNAPSQGIGEQFFGPGTRLTVL.

There are a few counts of this clonotype. The V call is TRBV12-3 or TRBV12-4, the J call TRBJ1-4; D gene uncertain. The CDR3 is 14 amino acids. V lost 7 bases and J 6 bases, leaving 15 bases between the germline ends. CDR3 loop: CASTGSGRDEKLFF. The CDR3 DNA reads as TGTGCCAGCACCGGGAGCGGTCGGGATGAAAAACTGTTTTTT.

In DNA, the CDR3 is TGCAGTGCTAGAGATCAGCTAGCGGGAGGGTCGGGCACCGGGGAGCTGTTTTTT. The encoded protein is CSARDQLAGGSGTGELFF. The rearrangement uses TRBV20-1 and TRBJ2-2, with 12 positions matching TRBD2. From germline, CDR1 is DFQATT and CDR2 SNEGSKA (reference sequence). This CDR3 comprises 18 residues. V dropped 0 bases and J dropped 4; count of bases not matched to a gene: 9.

The rearrangement uses TRBV11-1 and TRBJ2-7, with D possibly being TRBD1 or TRBD2 (7 bases each). V lost 1 base to trimming and J lost 3 bases, with 13 bases between them. The CDR3 is 15 residues long. The germline gives CDR1 SGHAT, CDR2 FQDESV (reference sequence). CDR3 sequence: CASSLGAGDSYEQYF. The DNA of the CDR3 is TGTGCCAGCAGCTTAGGGGCGGGGGACAGCTACGAGCAGTACTTC.

The chain couples TRBV27 to TRBJ2-1, with TRBD1 identical over 9 bases. The CDR3 runs to 18 residues. V was clipped by 3 bases and J by 4 bases; unmatched bases: 13. From germline, CDR1 is MNHEY and CDR2 SMNVEV (reference sequence). CDR3 DNA: TGTGCCAGCAGTTTTCGTCCCGGGACAGGGTCGATATACAATGAGCAGTTCTTC. Encoded protein: CASSFRPGTGSIYNEQFF.

There are a few counts of this clonotype. This chain joins TRBV12-3 or TRBV12-4 and TRBJ1-1; unclear D gene. The germline V and J ends were trimmed by 4 bases and 4 bases, with 10 bases remaining between them. The CDR3 loop spans 13 amino acids. The CDR3: CASSSQGPTEAFF. CDR3 nucleotides: TGTGCCAGCAGTTCTCAAGGACCCACTGAAGCTTTCTTT.

This rearrangement joins TRBV13 to TRBJ1-3; 7 positions match TRBD1. The ends lost 6 bases at V and 2 bases at J; junction bases unmatched: 7. Looked up from germline, CDR1 is PRHDT and CDR2 is FYEKMQ (reference sequence). CDR3 length: 15 residues. CDR3 bases: TGTGCCAGCAGGCCCGACAGGGCAACTGGAAACACCATATATTTT. It yields the protein CASRPDRATGNTIYF.

This clonotype is categorized as medium-sized. The chain recombines TRBV19 with TRBJ2-1; 11 bases are a match to TRBD2. Germline V gene sequence: CDR1 LNHDA, CDR2 SQIVND (reference sequence). The J segment lost 6 bases and the V segment lost 4 bases, leaving 2 bases of the junction unmatched. The CDR3 covers 14 residues. In DNA form, the CDR3 reads TGTGCCAGTAGTAGGGGACTAGCGGTCAATGAGCAGTTCTTC. It yields the protein CASSRGLAVNEQFF.

The rearrangement joins TRBV18 to TRBJ1-1; 7 bases match TRBD1. The CDR3 is made up of 15 amino acids. CDR1 and CDR2 from the germline V gene are KGHSH and LQKENI. V was pared by 3 bases and J by 1 base, with 5 bases of the junction left unmatched. CDR3 in DNA: TGTGCCAGCTCACCGAGCACAGGGGAGAACACTGAAGCTTTCTTT. Its protein is CASSPSTGENTEAFF.

This clonotype has only a few counts. The V gene is TRBV24-1, the J gene TRBJ2-3; maybe TRBD2 (5 bases). Trimming removed 4 bases from V and 0 bases from J, with 13 bases in between. Per the germline V gene, CDR1 is KGHDR and CDR2 is SFDVKD. CDR3 length: 16 amino acids. The CDR3: CATSENSGSSTDTQYF. The CDR3, as DNA: TGTGCCACCAGTGAAAACAGCGGTTCTAGCACAGATACGCAGTATTTT.

In its sample, this clonotype was seen a few times. The V call is TRBV27, the J call TRBJ2-1, with 15 bases matching TRBD2. Germline V gene lookup returns CDR1 MNHEY and CDR2 SMNVEV (reference sequence). The CDR3 sequence is 17 residues long. The junction had 5 bases not matched to a gene; V was cut back by 2 bases and J by 6 bases. The CDR3 nucleotides read TGTGCCAGCAGTTTAGGGACTAGCGGGAGGCCCTCCAATGAGCAGTTCTTC. This codes for CASSLGTSGRPSNEQFF.

This clonotype was counted only a few times. The chain uses TRBV6-2 or TRBV6-3 and TRBJ2-1; D not resolved. The germline gives CDR1 MNHEY, CDR2 SVGEGT. The CDR3 has 13 residues. Trimming pared 5 bases from V and 7 bases from J, leaving 12 bases between. CDR3 bases: TGTGCCAGCAGTAGGCCCAGAGGTAATGAGCAGTTCTTC. The encoded protein is CASSRPRGNEQFF.

This chain joins TRBV7-2 and TRBJ1-2, with D perhaps matching TRBD1 (5 bases). The CDR3 runs 15 residues. Trimming removed 5 bases at V and 3 bases at J, with 16 bases between. Germline assignment: CDR1 SGHTA and CDR2 FQGNSA. CDR3 loop: CASSPRTGADYGYTF. CDR3 DNA sequence: TGTGCCAGCAGCCCTCGGACTGGGGCGGACTATGGCTACACCTTC.

The gene calls are TRBV5-4 and TRBJ2-1; no clear D gene. The germline gives CDR1 SGHNT, CDR2 YYREEE (reference sequence). Trimming removed 0 bases from V and 4 bases from J, with 11 bases in between. The CDR3 is 15 amino acids. The CDR3 DNA follows: TGTGCCAGCAGCTTGGCATTGGGATCTTACAATGAGCAGTTCTTC. Translating it yields CASSLALGSYNEQFF. Complete variable domain (other parts from reference TRBV5-4 and TRBJ2-1): ETGVTQSPTHLIKTRGQQVTLRCSSQSGHNTVSWYQQALGQGPQFIFQYYREEENGRGNFPPRFSGLQFPNYSSELNVNALELDDSALYLCASSLALGSYNEQFFGPGTRLTVL.

This clonotype ranks as medium-sized. The rearrangement links TRBV27 to TRBJ2-7; tentatively, D is TRBD1 (6 bases). The CDR3 spans 13 residues. Trimming pared 8 bases from V and 2 bases from J, leaving 13 bases between. Per germline, CDR1 MNHEY and CDR2 SMNVEV (reference sequence). CDR3 in DNA: TGTGCCAGCTGGGGGCAGACTCCCTACGAGCAGTACTTC. This encodes CASWGQTPYEQYF.

Within the sample, this clonotype is medium-sized. This chain joins TRBV29-1 and TRBJ2-1; TRBD2 matches at 7 bases. The trim removed 6 bases at V and 4 bases at J, leaving 12 bases unmatched. The CDR3 is made up of 15 amino acids. CDR1 and CDR2 (germline): SQVTM, ANQGSEA. CDR3 nucleotide sequence: TGCAGCGTCCTTGGTTTGGCGGGGGATTACAATGAGCAGTTCTTC. This gives the protein CSVLGLAGDYNEQFF.

The rearrangement uses TRBV18 and TRBJ2-7; the match to TRBD2 covers 13 bases. The trim removed 5 bases at V and 4 bases at J, leaving 2 bases unmatched. Germline V gene lookup returns CDR1 KGHSH and CDR2 LQKENI. The CDR3 consists of 14 residues. CDR3 DNA sequence: TGTGCCAGCTCAGGACTAGCGGGAGAATACGAGCAGTACTTC. It codes for CASSGLAGEYEQYF.

This clonotype was detected a few times. The rearrangement links TRBV13 to TRBJ2-7; 14 nucleotides agree with TRBD2. The CDR3 covers 17 residues. The V segment lost 4 bases and the J segment 2 bases; nucleotides outside the gene matches: 7. Looked up from germline, CDR1 is PRHDT and CDR2 is FYEKMQ (reference sequence). The CDR3 loop is CASSSSGLAGATYEQYF. The CDR3 nucleotides read TGTGCCAGCAGCTCCTCGGGACTAGCGGGAGCCACCTACGAGCAGTACTTC.

V and J are TRBV19 and TRBJ1-5, with 10 bases fitting TRBD1. V trimming: 8 bases; J trimming: 7 bases; junction bases outside the gene matches: 17. CDR3 length equals 17 residues. Germline loops: CDR1 LNHDA, CDR2 SQIVND (reference sequence). CDR3: CASRPTGGDRREQPQHF. In DNA form, the CDR3 reads TGTGCCAGTCGCCCGACAGGGGGCGATAGAAGGGAGCAGCCCCAGCATTTT.

This clonotype was counted a few times. This sequence joins TRBV6-2 or TRBV6-3 and TRBJ2-2; 7 bases agree with TRBD2. The germline gives CDR1 MNHEY, CDR2 SVGEGT. This CDR3 region has 14 residues. Trimming at V came to 11 bases and at J to 0 bases, leaving 6 bases not matched to a gene. This CDR3 reads CALLAFANTGELFF. In DNA, the CDR3 is TGTGCCCTACTAGCGTTCGCGAACACCGGGGAGCTGTTTTTT.

Within the sample, this clonotype is medium-sized (0.01 to 0.1%). This chain joins TRBV6-5 and TRBJ2-2; 8 nucleotides agree with TRBD2. The CDR3 has 17 residues. Germline V lookup: CDR1 MNHEY, CDR2 SVGAGI. V shed 0 bases and J 3 bases; nucleotides not matched to a gene: 6. Here the CDR3 DNA reads TGTGCCAGCAGTTACTCTGGCGGGGGGCAATACACCGGGGAGCTGTTTTTT. Encoded protein: CASSYSGGGQYTGELFF.

There are a few counts of this clonotype. This chain connects TRBV19 to TRBJ1-5; 9 nucleotides line up with TRBD1. CDR3 length: 14 amino acids. V lost 8 bases to trimming and J lost 6 bases; unmatched junction nucleotides: 8. CDR1 is LNHDA and CDR2 is SQIVND in the germline V gene (reference sequence). This chain's CDR3 is CASRTGTGLQPQHF. CDR3 sequence (DNA): TGTGCCAGTCGGACCGGGACAGGGCTTCAGCCCCAGCATTTT.

This clonotype was recorded once. The V call is TRBV6-2 or TRBV6-3, the J call TRBJ2-7; 10 bases agree with TRBD2. This CDR3 region has 16 residues. V gave up 5 bases and J gave up 5 bases; unmatched junction bases: 12. Germline assignment: CDR1 MNHEY and CDR2 SVGEGT. The CDR3 nucleotides are TGTGCCAGCAGTCGGGGGGTCCTAGCGGGAGACCACGAGCAGTACTTC. It translates to CASSRGVLAGDHEQYF.

Only one count was recorded for this clonotype. The chain combines TRBV6-5 with TRBJ1-3; D uncertain. Trimming removed 6 bases from V and 0 bases from J, with 9 bases in between. The CDR3 extends over 14 amino acids. Germline loops: CDR1 MNHEY, CDR2 SVGAGI. The CDR3 sequence: CASRLGYSGNTIYF. The CDR3 region has the DNA TGTGCCAGCAGACTCGGGTACTCTGGAAACACCATATATTTT.

Worth noting for this clonotype: Given a much more abundant clone one base away, this may be a read error. This sequence joins TRBV6-5 and TRBJ2-1; 11 nucleotides align to TRBD2. CDR1 and CDR2 (germline): MNHEY, SVGAGI. The V and J ends lost 6 bases and 10 bases, in that order; junction bases with no gene match: 11. CDR3 size: 15 residues. The CDR3 loop is CASSLLAGASYEQFF. In nucleotides, the CDR3 is TGTGCCAGCAGCCTACTAGCGGGGGCCTCCTACGAGCAGTTCTTC.

This chain uses TRBV6-2 or TRBV6-3 with TRBJ1-1; the D gene is possibly TRBD1 (6 bases). V lost 7 bases and J lost 0, with 12 bases in between. CDR3 size: 14 residues. The germline V gene encodes CDR1 MNHEY and CDR2 SVGEGT. The CDR3 protein is CASNPDRMNTEAFF. DNA of the CDR3: TGTGCCAGCAATCCGGACAGAATGAACACTGAAGCTTTCTTT.

This chain links TRBV10-3 with TRBJ2-5; 8 bases match TRBD2. The germline V gene has CDR1 ENHRY and CDR2 SYGVKD. This CDR3 has 15 residues. J gave up 5 bases and V 6 bases, and 11 bases lay outside the gene matches. CDR3 in DNA: TGTGCCATCAGCCCGACTAGCGAGTCCTCCGAGACCCAGTACTTC. This encodes CAISPTSESSETQYF.

The chain recombines TRBV28 with TRBJ2-1; D ambiguous. From germline, CDR1 is MDHEN and CDR2 SYDVKM. CDR3 size: 14 residues. V was shortened by 8 bases and J by 4 bases, with 15 bases between the two germline ends. The CDR3 is CASGQPNSYNEQFF. In DNA, the CDR3 is TGTGCCAGCGGGCAACCTAACTCTTACAATGAGCAGTTCTTC.